Described below is a single T cell receptor beta chain sequence and its context. The data are from a study of blood T cell repertoires in COVID-19. Whole-study context: Samples of COVID-19 (acute and convalescent) were obtained from the United States, Italy and Spain. The cDNA or gDNA used as material had been derived from T cells, B-cell-depleted T cells, or PBMCs.

Germline V gene data show CDR1 as MDHEN and CDR2 as SYDVKM. Trimming shortened V by 4 bases and J by 0 bases, and 18 bases separated the two germline ends. This CDR3 comprises 17 residues. Per the study methods: Estimates of nucleated cell counts were drawn from the amplification of reference gene primers. Method: immunoSEQ multiplex PCR; TCRdb's copy keeps in-frame clones and lacks some. The DNA was the basis for D and trimming; V, J and clone size are from that table. Counted here are 40,000 to 50,000 clones, roughly 85% occurring once; the ten biggest clones make up roughly 27%. The sequence came from a man between 65 and 80 years old with acute or convalescent COVID-19. The chain has TRBV28 and TRBJ1-2; tentative D call: TRBD1 (6 bases). Sequencing used peripheral blood. The CDR3 reads CASSSRGFDRANYGYTF. Here the CDR3 DNA reads TGTGCCAGCAGTTCTAGGGGGTTCGACAGAGCTAACTATGGCTACACCTTC.